What follows describes a single T cell receptor (beta chain). Antigen: not known. This record comes from a study of T cells in tuberculosis. Findings and caveats of the study: Active tuberculosis patients had shorter CDR3-alpha; the beta difference was nonsignificant.

Sequenced by immunoSEQ multiplex PCR; TCRdb stores in-frame clones only, minus some. The sample consists of 30,000 to 35,000 clones, about 89% of them appearing once. V lost 1 base to trimming and J lost 8 bases; unmatched junction nucleotides: 7. The CDR3 loop spans 14 amino acids. Germline CDR1 and CDR2: GTSNPN and SVGIG (reference sequence). The sequencing input was PBMCs. The source is a donor aged 10-29 years with latent tuberculosis or without tuberculosis infection. The chain joins TRBV30 to TRBJ1-4, with 7 bases fitting TRBD1. In nucleotides, the CDR3 is TGTGCCTGGAGTGGACAGGGATTATACGAAAAACTGTTTTTT. It codes for CAWSGQGLYEKLFF. The variable domain in full, with the rest retrieved from reference TRBV30 and TRBJ1-4, is SQTIHQWPATLVQPVGSPLSLECTVEGTSNPNLYWYRQAAGRGLQLLFYSVGIGQISSEVPQNLSASRPQDRQFILSSKKLLLSDSGFYLCAWSGQGLYEKLFFGSGTQLSVL.